Given below is one T cell receptor beta chain in context. The antigen is unknown. Using immunoSEQ multiplex PCR, the repertoire was profiled, and TCRdb retains in-frame clones only, with some absent. The table records some 170,000 clones, 70% to 90% of them present only once. Looked up from germline, CDR1 is LNHDA and CDR2 is SQIVND (reference sequence). This CDR3 comprises 16 residues. V was shortened by 7 bases and J by 3 bases, with 19 bases between the two germline ends. The record originates from a study of T cell responses to AZD1222 COVID-19 vaccine. Study-wide results and caveats: Baseline antibody screening turned up just a handful of seropositive AZD1222 recipients.

The rearrangement joins TRBV19 to TRBJ1-5, with a possible D match to TRBD1 (5 bases). The source is an adult who received the MenACWY meningococcal vaccine as a control. Sequenced here: peripheral blood, sampled 28 days after the second dose of the MenACWY control vaccine. The CDR3 DNA sequence: TGTGCCAGTAAACAGGTAGGCGGTGGAAACAATCAGCCCCAGCATTTT. Translating gives CASKQVGGGNNQPQHF. The variable domain in full, completed from reference TRBV19 and TRBJ1-5, reads DGGITQSPKYLFRKEGQNVTLSCEQNLNHDAMYWYRQDPGQGLRLIYYSQIVNDFQKGDIAEGYSVSREKKESFPLTVTSAQKNPTAFYLCASKQVGGGNNQPQHFGDGTRLSIL.